These 32 T cell receptor beta chains were sequenced from one sample in a study of T cells in Graves' hyperthyroidism and ophthalmopathy. TCR beta CDR3 regions were amplified from RNA transcripts. The HTBI primer set was used in a first-round RT-PCR of the TCR CDR3. MiXCR, applied by TCRdb to the multiplex PCR reads, yields one record per CDR3 protein. Among 150,000 to 200,000 distinct CDR3 sequences listed, over 15% were seen once. The sample was blood. These receptors were obtained from a woman aged 50 to 60 with Graves' hyperthyroidism.

As concerns this clonotype: Possible read error: a much larger clone is one base away. The CDR3 spells CASSFQGDAYGQYF. The CDR3 nucleotides read TGCGCCAGCAGCTTCCAGGGGGATGCGTACGGGCAGTACTTC. This chain joins TRBV5-1 and TRBJ2-7; TRBD1 matches 7 bases. Germline CDR1 SGHRS, CDR2 YFSETQ. CDR3 size: 14 residues.

This clonotype was observed a few times. The chain couples TRBV9 to TRBJ1-1; D unclear. V shed 4 bases and J shed 0 bases, with 13 bases lying between them. CDR3 length: 15 amino acids. Germline CDR1 SGDLS, CDR2 YYNGEE. The CDR3 DNA follows: TGTGCCAGCAGCCCCATCCAGGTCCTGAACACTGAAGCTTTCTTT. Its translation is CASSPIQVLNTEAFF.

This clonotype appeared many times. V usage is TRBV4-1 and J usage is TRBJ2-5, with D unclear. The CDR3 length is 15 residues. Germline assignment: CDR1 MGHRA and CDR2 YSYEKL. Trimming removed 3 bases from V and 4 bases from J, with 15 bases in between. The CDR3 bases are TGCGCCAGCAGCCAGTACAGAAGAACCTCAGAGACCCAGTACTTC. This encodes CASSQYRRTSETQYF.

This clonotype occurred many times. The genes are TRBV18 and TRBJ1-2, with a weak D call TRBD1 (6 bases). There are 14 residues in the CDR3. V shed 4 bases and J shed 6 bases, with 15 bases lying between them. Germline CDR1 and CDR2: KGHSH and LQKENI. The CDR3 DNA is TGTGCCAGCTCACGAGGACAGACTACTGATGGCTACACCTTC. Residues: CASSRGQTTDGYTF.

This clonotype has at least ten counts. A much larger clone lies a single base off, so this may be a read error. DNA of the CDR3: TGTGCCAGCAGTTTATCGGGGGTTAGCAATGAGCAGCTCTTC. Translation gives CASSLSGVSNEQLF. This chain connects TRBV28 to TRBJ2-1; D is possibly TRBD2 (6 bases). CDR1 and CDR2 from the germline V gene are MDHEN and SYDVKM. The CDR3 is made up of 14 amino acids.

A note on this clonotype: A read error may produce the germline difference seen at one junction end. Here the CDR3 reads CAGSLGLSSSGYTF. The CDR3 DNA reads TGTGCCGGCAGTTTAGGGCTTTCAAGCTCCGGCTACACCTTC. J is TRBJ1-2 and V is TRBV12-3 or TRBV12-4; no firm D call. The CDR3 contains 14 residues.

This clonotype was seen ten or more times. This rearrangement joins TRBV19 to TRBJ2-5; D unresolved. The germline V gene encodes CDR1 LNHDA and CDR2 SQIVND (reference sequence). V was cut by 3 bases and J by 4 bases, with 9 bases left in between. The CDR3 has 13 residues. CDR3 DNA sequence: TGTGCCAGTAGTATGGGCACGGCAGAGACCCAGTACTTC. This sequence encodes CASSMGTAETQYF.

Comment on this clonotype: A clone one base away is much larger, so this may be a read error. The rearrangement links TRBV6-2 or TRBV6-3 to TRBJ2-1; 7 positions agree with TRBD2. The germline V gene has CDR1 MNHEY and CDR2 SVGEGT. The CDR3 is 16 residues long. V lost 8 bases and J lost 7; bases outside the gene matches: 17. CDR3 in DNA: TGTGCCAGCGGTTCCCCCGCAGCGGGGCCCCGAAATGAGCAGTTCTTC. It is translated as CASGSPAAGPRNEQFF.

The chain couples TRBV10-3 to TRBJ2-3, with D possibly being TRBD1 or TRBD2 (7 bases each). This CDR3 contains 14 residues. The germline V gene has CDR1 ENHRY and CDR2 SYGVKD. V was pared by 9 bases and J by 5 bases, with 18 bases between. The CDR3 region has the DNA TGTGCCATTAAGACTAGCAGGGGGTTAGATACGCAGTATTTT. This gives the protein CAIKTSRGLDTQYF.

This sequence joins TRBV6-1 and TRBJ2-7, with 7 bases that match TRBD1. Germline trimming cut 7 bases from V and 0 bases from J; bases unmatched to any gene: 6. Per the germline V gene, CDR1 is MNHNS and CDR2 is SASEGT. The CDR3 contains 14 residues. Written as DNA, the CDR3 is TGTGCCAGCACCGGCAGGGACAGCTCCTACGAGCAGTACTTC. Translating it yields CASTGRDSSYEQYF.

The rearrangement joins TRBV19 to TRBJ2-7; D is possibly TRBD2 (7 bases). Trimming took 3 bases from V and 1 from J, leaving 13 bases between them. The CDR3 has 15 amino acids. Germline values: CDR1 LNHDA, CDR2 SQIVND (reference sequence). The CDR3 reads CASSIVGGPSYEQYF. The CDR3 region has the DNA TGTGCCAGTAGTATTGTGGGGGGGCCATCCTACGAGCAGTACTTC.

This clonotype was picked up many times. The V gene is TRBV5-1, the J gene TRBJ2-5, with D uncertain. The CDR3 extends over 14 amino acids. The germline V and J ends were trimmed by 0 bases and 2 bases, with 8 bases remaining between them. Germline CDR1 and CDR2: SGHRS and YFSETQ. The chain's CDR3 is CASSLADTQETQYF. CDR3 coding DNA: TGCGCCAGCAGCTTGGCCGACACGCAAGAGACCCAGTACTTC. The variable domain in full, completed from reference TRBV5-1 and TRBJ2-5, reads KAGVTQTPRYLIKTRGQQVTLSCSPISGHRSVSWYQQTPGQGLQFLFEYFSETQRNKGNFPGRFSGRQFSNSRSEMNVSTLELGDSALYLCASSLADTQETQYFGPGTRLLVL.

This clonotype was detected only a few times. This chain connects TRBV9 to TRBJ2-2; tentatively, D is TRBD2 (5 bases). The germline V and J ends were trimmed by 4 bases and 8 bases, with 12 bases remaining between them. Germline loops: CDR1 SGDLS, CDR2 YYNGEE. This CDR3 has 13 residues. The CDR3 DNA reads TGTGCCAGCAGCCAGGCCCGGGAAGGGGAGCTGTTTTTT. Its protein is CASSQAREGELFF.

The V gene is TRBV5-1, the J gene TRBJ1-4, with 9 nucleotides matching TRBD1. CDR1 is SGHRS, CDR2 YFSETQ, per germline. The CDR3 runs to 16 residues. V lost 4 bases to trimming and J lost 1 base; unmatched junction nucleotides: 5. The CDR3 nucleotides are TGCGCCAGCAGCGTCGGGACAGGGAAAACTAATGAAAAACTGTTTTTT. It codes for CASSVGTGKTNEKLFF.

Turning to this clonotype: This could be a read error, since a much larger clone is one nucleotide away. The V call is TRBV7-3, the J call TRBJ1-4, with 8 nucleotides matching TRBD1. The length of the CDR3 is 14 residues. Germline CDR1 SGHTA, CDR2 FQGTGA. The CDR3 is CTSSSQGGDEKLFF. As DNA, the CDR3 is TGTACCAGCAGCTCACAGGGGGGAGATGAAAAACTGTTTTTT.

This clonotype was picked up a small number of times. The chain joins TRBV29-1 to TRBJ1-2, with TRBD1 matching 11 bases. The CDR3 runs to 14 residues. The germline V gene has CDR1 SQVTM and CDR2 ANQGSEA. The J segment lost 5 bases and the V segment lost 4 bases, leaving 6 bases of the junction unmatched. The chain's CDR3 is CSVAGQGADYGYTF. In DNA, the CDR3 is TGCAGCGTTGCTGGACAGGGGGCGGATTATGGCTACACCTTC.

This clonotype was detected ten times or more. This chain joins TRBV11-2 and TRBJ1-3, with D perhaps TRBD1 (6 bases). The CDR3 is made up of 16 amino acids. Germline V CDR1 and CDR2: SGHAT, FQNNGV. Trimming took off 4 bases at V and 0 bases at J, with 13 bases between the two ends. CDR3 loop: CASSYTTGYSGNTIYF. DNA of the CDR3: TGTGCCAGCAGCTATACCACAGGGTACTCTGGAAACACCATATATTTT.

This clonotype was found many times. As the CDR3 is not closed by the conserved phenylalanine or tryptophan, this likely results from a read error. The V gene is TRBV6-5, the J gene TRBJ1-3, with unresolved D. Germline loops: CDR1 MNHEY, CDR2 SVGAGI. CDR3 length: 16 residues. Trimming took off 4 bases at V and 0 bases at J, with 13 bases between the two ends. The DNA of the CDR3 is TGTGCCAGCAGTTCCCGTACGAGTTACTCTGGAAACACCATATATCTT. Protein product: CASSSRTSYSGNTIYL.

The chain employs TRBV2 and TRBJ2-1; tentatively, D is TRBD1 or TRBD2 (5 bases each). Trimming shortened V by 1 base and J by 10 bases, and 5 bases separated the two germline ends. The germline CDR1 and CDR2 sequences are SNHLY and FYNNEI. The CDR3 totals 11 residues. The CDR3 protein is CASSEGGEQFF. DNA of the CDR3: TGTGCCAGCAGTGAAGGGGGGGAGCAGTTCTTC.

This clonotype came up many times. Here the CDR3 DNA reads TGTGCCAGCAGTTCCCTAGGAAGGGACATTCAGTACTTC. Amino acids: CASSSLGRDIQYF. V gene TRBV12-3 or TRBV12-4 combines with J gene TRBJ2-4; D is uncertain. V lost 4 bases and J lost 8, with 12 bases in between. CDR3 length: 13 amino acids.

The CDR3 sequence is CASSHTGGTDTQYF. CDR3 nucleotides: TGCGCCAGCAGTCATACAGGGGGCACAGATACGCAGTATTTT. V and J are TRBV4-1 and TRBJ2-3; 7 bases match TRBD1. The CDR3 contains 14 residues. Germline V gives CDR1 MGHRA, CDR2 YSYEKL. With 6 bases clipped from V and 1 base from J, the junction kept 4 bases outside the gene matches.

This clonotype appeared a few times. The chain recombines TRBV4-2 with TRBJ1-1; D gene unclear. The CDR3 has 15 amino acids. V was trimmed by 1 base and J by 0 bases, leaving 9 bases between them. CDR1 LGHNA and CDR2 YNFKEQ come from the germline V gene. Here the CDR3 reads CASSQVRGLNTEAFF. The DNA for the CDR3 is TGTGCCAGCAGCCAAGTCCGCGGATTGAACACTGAAGCTTTCTTT.

This clonotype was detected only once. The chain employs TRBV11-2 and TRBJ2-2; 11 nucleotides agree with TRBD2. The CDR3 contains 17 residues. Germline V CDR1 and CDR2: SGHAT, FQNNGV. V trimming: 7 bases; J trimming: 0 bases; junction bases outside the gene matches: 7. The chain's CDR3 is CASTPLTSGANTGELFF. CDR3 DNA sequence: TGTGCCAGCACCCCACTGACTAGCGGGGCGAACACCGGGGAGCTGTTTTTT.

This clonotype showed up just a few times. DNA of the CDR3: TGCAGTGCTGCAGATAGCTCCTACAATGAGCAGTTCTTC. Its translation is CSAADSSYNEQFF. This chain connects TRBV20-1 to TRBJ2-1; D is ambiguous. Germline V lookup: CDR1 DFQATT, CDR2 SNEGSKA (reference sequence). The V gene lost 5 bases and the J gene lost 0 bases, with 8 bases spanning the gap. The CDR3 contains 13 residues.

This clonotype occurred many times. This rearrangement joins TRBV13 to TRBJ2-6, with TRBD1 matching over 12 bases. This CDR3 contains 18 residues. Germline V gives CDR1 PRHDT, CDR2 FYEKMQ (reference sequence). The ends lost 1 base at V and 2 bases at J; junction bases unmatched: 3. CDR3 sequence reads: CASSLAGQGATGANVLTF. CDR3 in DNA: TGTGCCAGCAGCTTAGCGGGACAGGGGGCAACTGGGGCCAACGTCCTGACTTTC. The full variable domain, its missing parts supplied by reference TRBV13 and TRBJ2-6, is AAGVIQSPRHLIKEKRETATLKCYPIPRHDTVYWYQQGPGQDPQFLISFYEKMQSDKGSIPDRFSAQQFSDYHSELNMSSLELGDSALYFCASSLAGQGATGANVLTFGAGSRLTVL.

There are many counts of this clonotype. The chain joins TRBV6-2 or TRBV6-3 to TRBJ1-1; D uncertain. The ends were cut back, 5 bases at V and 0 bases at J, with 10 bases in the middle. Per germline, CDR1 MNHEY and CDR2 SVGEGT. This CDR3 has 14 residues. DNA of the CDR3: TGTGCCAGCAGTCCGACGCGGGTGAACACTGAAGCTTTCTTT. As protein: CASSPTRVNTEAFF.

Many counts were recorded for this clonotype. The rearrangement links TRBV12-3 or TRBV12-4 to TRBJ1-2, with D unclear. Trimming removed 6 bases from V and 2 bases from J, with 10 bases in between. The CDR3 extends over 13 amino acids. In nucleotides, the CDR3 is TGTGCCAGCAGACCGACGGAAAACTATGGCTACACCTTC. Translation: CASRPTENYGYTF.

Only a few counts were recorded for this clonotype. Given a much more abundant clone one base away, this may be a read error. This chain links TRBV20-1 with TRBJ1-1; 7 nucleotides align to TRBD1. Germline CDR1 is DFQATT and CDR2 is SNEGSKA (reference sequence). This CDR3 has 13 residues. The CDR3 is CSARVRGQTEVFF. In nucleotides, the CDR3 is TGCAGTGCTAGAGTTCGGGGACAGACAGAAGTTTTCTTT.

The V gene is TRBV28, the J gene TRBJ1-2, with a possible D match to TRBD1 (6 bases). The germline V gene encodes CDR1 MDHEN and CDR2 SYDVKM. Trimming removed 6 bases at V and 6 bases at J, with 17 bases between. The CDR3 contains 14 residues. Written as DNA, the CDR3 is TGTGCCAGCAGAACTCCCGGGACACCAGATGGCTACACCTTC. Translation: CASRTPGTPDGYTF.

This clonotype was seen at least ten times. The V and J genes are TRBV6-1 and TRBJ2-3, with D tentatively TRBD2 (5 bases). Trimming removed 5 bases at V and 0 bases at J, with 15 bases between. Per the germline V gene, CDR1 is MNHNS and CDR2 is SASEGT. This CDR3 is built from 16 residues. This CDR3 reads CASSYLARGSTDTQYF. The CDR3 DNA reads TGTGCCAGCAGTTACCTGGCCCGGGGTAGCACAGATACGCAGTATTTT.

The V and J genes are TRBV6-2 or TRBV6-3 and TRBJ1-2, with 7 bases fitting TRBD1. The CDR3 consists of 14 residues. Germline V gene lookup returns CDR1 MNHEY and CDR2 SVGEGT. V shed 5 bases, J shed 4 bases, and the junction held 7 bases outside the gene matches. CDR3 coding DNA: TGTGCCAGCAGTCCATCCGGACAGGTCTATGGCTACACCTTC. It yields the protein CASSPSGQVYGYTF.

In its sample, this clonotype was seen many times. The rearrangement links TRBV7-9 to TRBJ2-7, with TRBD1 identical over 8 bases. V trimming: 3 bases; J trimming: 1 base; junction bases outside the gene matches: 5. Germline V gives CDR1 SEHNR, CDR2 FQNEAQ (reference sequence). This CDR3 contains 15 residues. CDR3 DNA sequence: TGTGCCAGCAGCTTTCCCGACAGGGGTTCCTACGAGCAGTACTTC. Translating gives CASSFPDRGSYEQYF.